A selection of T cell receptor beta chains follows, all from one sample in a study of blood T cell repertoires in COVID-19. The protocol was immunoSEQ multiplex PCR, while the TCRdb copy is restricted to in-frame clones and leaves out a portion. The data show 360,000 or so clones, roughly nine tenths seen once. Sequences were obtained from PBMCs or T cells enriched from blood (not recorded which). Receptor source: a woman between 25 and 40 years old who had recovered from COVID-19. Each CDR3 is given with its conserved first and last residue. Each record gives: J gene, clone size, V gene, D gene, CDR3 protein, CDR3 DNA. D genes are given only for firm matches. Rows may omit the clone size; those that give it use once, few, many or a size class.

J gene: TRBJ1-2
clone size: .
V gene: TRBV5-6
D gene: .
CDR3 protein: CASSSQGYGYTF
CDR3 DNA: TGTGCCAGCAGCTCGCAGGGGTATGGCTACACCTTC

J gene: TRBJ2-1
clone size: .
V gene: TRBV6-5
D gene: TRBD2
CDR3 protein: CASLGGRAGGNEQFF
CDR3 DNA: TGTGCCAGCCTCGGCGGGAGGGCCGGGGGCAATGAGCAGTTCTTC

J gene: TRBJ1-5
clone size: .
V gene: TRBV5-1
D gene: .
CDR3 protein: CASSLLPGDQPQHF
CDR3 DNA: TGCGCCAGCAGCTTGTTACCAGGGGATCAGCCCCAGCATTTT

J gene: TRBJ2-7
clone size: .
V gene: TRBV14
D gene: TRBD1
CDR3 protein: CASRPQGTIYEQYF
CDR3 DNA: TGTGCCAGCAGACCACAGGGGACCATCTACGAGCAGTACTTC

J gene: TRBJ2-3
clone size: .
V gene: TRBV5-1
D gene: TRBD2
CDR3 protein: CASSTTSGGADTQYF
CDR3 DNA: TGCGCCAGCAGCACTACTAGCGGCGGCGCAGATACGCAGTATTTT

J gene: TRBJ1-3
clone size: medium-sized
V gene: TRBV7-9
D gene: .
CDR3 protein: CASSLEQGRGNTIYF
CDR3 DNA: TGTGCCAGCAGCTTAGAACAGGGTCGGGGAAACACCATATATTTT

J gene: TRBJ1-2
clone size: .
V gene: TRBV7-9
D gene: .
CDR3 protein: CASSLVIGNYGYTF
CDR3 DNA: TGTGCCAGCAGCTTAGTAATCGGGAACTATGGCTACACCTTC

J gene: TRBJ2-3
clone size: .
V gene: TRBV13
D gene: TRBD2
CDR3 protein: CASSLGLGAGTSTDTQYF
CDR3 DNA: TGTGCCAGCAGCTTAGGACTGGGAGCGGGGACTAGCACAGATACGCAGTATTTT

J gene: TRBJ2-3
clone size: .
V gene: TRBV4-1
D gene: .
CDR3 protein: CASSPLHRVYTDTQYF
CDR3 DNA: TGCGCCAGCAGCCCATTGCACAGGGTCTACACAGATACGCAGTATTTT

J gene: TRBJ2-7
clone size: .
V gene: TRBV5-1
D gene: .
CDR3 protein: CASSLLGHLSHEQYF
CDR3 DNA: TGCGCCAGCAGCCTTTTGGGACACCTCTCCCACGAGCAGTACTTC

J gene: TRBJ1-1
clone size: .
V gene: TRBV29-1
D gene: .
CDR3 protein: CSVEGRHPNTEAFF
CDR3 DNA: TGCAGCGTTGAGGGGCGACATCCGAACACTGAAGCTTTCTTT

J gene: TRBJ1-2
clone size: .
V gene: TRBV5-4
D gene: TRBD1
CDR3 protein: CASSPNTGGYGYTF
CDR3 DNA: TGTGCCAGCAGCCCAAATACAGGGGGGTATGGCTACACCTTC

J gene: TRBJ2-1
clone size: .
V gene: TRBV5-4
D gene: .
CDR3 protein: CASSPGISYNEQFF
CDR3 DNA: TGTGCCAGCAGCCCGGGTATTTCCTACAATGAGCAGTTCTTC

J gene: TRBJ1-1
clone size: .
V gene: TRBV25-1
D gene: .
CDR3 protein: CASIRSTEAFF
CDR3 DNA: TGTGCCAGCATCCGTTCCACTGAAGCTTTCTTT

J gene: TRBJ2-1
clone size: .
V gene: TRBV6-8
D gene: .
CDR3 protein: CASSYYLAAGSWNEQFF
CDR3 DNA: TGTGCCAGCAGTTATTACTTAGCGGCGGGTTCGTGGAATGAGCAGTTCTTC

J gene: TRBJ2-5
clone size: .
V gene: TRBV7-2
D gene: .
CDR3 protein: CASSLAGGPSETQYF
CDR3 DNA: TGTGCCAGCAGCTTAGCGGGGGGGCCTAGCGAGACCCAGTACTTC

J gene: TRBJ2-5
clone size: .
V gene: TRBV5-1
D gene: .
CDR3 protein: CASSWSGETQYF
CDR3 DNA: TGCGCCAGCAGCTGGAGTGGGGAGACCCAGTACTTC

J gene: TRBJ2-1
clone size: .
V gene: TRBV27
D gene: .
CDR3 protein: CASSFSGSGRNEQFF
CDR3 DNA: TGTGCCAGCAGTTTTTCGGGGAGTGGCAGAAATGAGCAGTTCTTC

J gene: TRBJ1-1
clone size: .
V gene: TRBV2
D gene: TRBD1
CDR3 protein: CATDRDTEAFF
CDR3 DNA: TGTGCCACGGACAGGGACACTGAAGCTTTCTTT

J gene: TRBJ1-1
clone size: .
V gene: TRBV20-1
D gene: .
CDR3 protein: CSASYLGPRRGAFF
CDR3 DNA: TGCAGTGCTAGTTATTTGGGGCCACGGAGGGGTGCTTTCTTT

J gene: TRBJ2-7
clone size: once
V gene: TRBV3-1/TRBV3-2
D gene: TRBD2
CDR3 protein: CASSQSGTSGYEQYF
CDR3 DNA: TGTGCCAGCAGCCAATCCGGGACTAGCGGCTACGAGCAGTACTTC

J gene: TRBJ2-7
clone size: .
V gene: TRBV25-1
D gene: .
CDR3 protein: CASTRGADEQYF
CDR3 DNA: TGTGCCAGCACCCGGGGAGCGGACGAGCAGTACTTC

J gene: TRBJ1-1
clone size: .
V gene: TRBV14
D gene: .
CDR3 protein: CASSQTTYRIQGIAEAFF
CDR3 DNA: TGTGCCAGCAGCCAAACGACCTATCGTATACAGGGCATCGCTGAAGCTTTCTTT

J gene: TRBJ1-5
clone size: few
V gene: TRBV19
D gene: TRBD1
CDR3 protein: CASSPGTANYQPQHF
CDR3 DNA: TGTGCCAGTAGTCCAGGGACAGCAAACTATCAGCCCCAGCATTTT

J gene: TRBJ1-3
clone size: .
V gene: TRBV28
D gene: .
CDR3 protein: CASSLDSDSGNTIYF
CDR3 DNA: TGTGCCAGCAGTTTAGACTCAGACTCTGGAAACACCATATATTTT

J gene: TRBJ1-3
clone size: .
V gene: TRBV3-1/TRBV3-2
D gene: .
CDR3 protein: CASSQDPGVGNTIYF
CDR3 DNA: TGTGCCAGCAGCCAAGATCCCGGAGTTGGAAACACCATATATTTT

J gene: TRBJ1-5
clone size: .
V gene: TRBV6-1
D gene: .
CDR3 protein: CASSEAQNQPQHF
CDR3 DNA: TGTGCCAGCAGTGAAGCCCAGAATCAGCCCCAGCATTTT

J gene: TRBJ2-2
clone size: .
V gene: TRBV7-6
D gene: .
CDR3 protein: CASKDSAGAGELFF
CDR3 DNA: TGTGCCAGTAAGGACAGCGCAGGCGCCGGGGAGCTGTTTTTT

J gene: TRBJ2-1
clone size: .
V gene: TRBV11-2
D gene: TRBD1
CDR3 protein: CASSTGQQLYNEQFF
CDR3 DNA: TGTGCCAGCAGCACGGGACAGCAGTTATACAATGAGCAGTTCTTC

J gene: TRBJ2-7
clone size: .
V gene: TRBV2
D gene: .
CDR3 protein: CASEGSSYEQYF
CDR3 DNA: TGTGCCAGCGAGGGCAGTAGCTACGAGCAGTACTTC

J gene: TRBJ1-2
clone size: .
V gene: TRBV15
D gene: .
CDR3 protein: CATSRDRGSSSGYTF
CDR3 DNA: TGTGCCACCAGCAGAGACAGGGGCTCTAGCTCTGGCTACACCTTC

J gene: TRBJ1-2
clone size: .
V gene: TRBV18
D gene: .
CDR3 protein: CASSPPGQRAYGYTF
CDR3 DNA: TGTGCCAGCTCACCACCAGGACAGAGAGCTTATGGCTACACCTTC

J gene: TRBJ1-5
clone size: .
V gene: TRBV19
D gene: .
CDR3 protein: CASSAERPGLQGQPQHF
CDR3 DNA: TGTGCCAGTAGTGCCGAGCGTCCAGGGCTCCAGGGGCAGCCCCAGCATTTT

J gene: TRBJ1-3
clone size: .
V gene: TRBV7-9
D gene: .
CDR3 protein: CASSLRSGNTIYF
CDR3 DNA: TGTGCCAGCAGCCTTAGATCTGGAAACACCATATATTTT

J gene: TRBJ1-1
clone size: .
V gene: TRBV2
D gene: .
CDR3 protein: CASSAQNEAFF
CDR3 DNA: TGTGCCAGCAGTGCCCAGAATGAAGCTTTCTTT

J gene: TRBJ2-1
clone size: .
V gene: TRBV4-1
D gene: TRBD2
CDR3 protein: CASSQVHSGGEQFF
CDR3 DNA: TGCGCCAGCAGCCAAGTTCATAGCGGGGGTGAGCAGTTCTTC

J gene: TRBJ2-1
clone size: .
V gene: TRBV7-3
D gene: TRBD1
CDR3 protein: CASSRGQGDEQFF
CDR3 DNA: TGTGCCAGCAGCCGGGGACAGGGCGATGAGCAGTTCTTC

J gene: TRBJ1-5
clone size: few
V gene: TRBV19
D gene: .
CDR3 protein: CATARQSDQPQHF
CDR3 DNA: TGTGCCACCGCGAGACAGTCGGATCAGCCCCAGCATTTT

J gene: TRBJ1-5
clone size: .
V gene: TRBV5-6
D gene: .
CDR3 protein: CASSVTATNQPQHF
CDR3 DNA: TGTGCCAGCAGCGTGACAGCGACAAATCAGCCCCAGCATTTT

J gene: TRBJ2-1
clone size: few
V gene: TRBV7-9
D gene: TRBD2
CDR3 protein: CASSLRLAGLSEQFF
CDR3 DNA: TGTGCCAGCAGCTTACGGCTAGCGGGACTCTCGGAGCAGTTCTTC

J gene: TRBJ1-5
clone size: .
V gene: TRBV19
D gene: .
CDR3 protein: CASTFTLGRPGEPQHF
CDR3 DNA: TGTGCCAGTACTTTTACCCTGGGACGCCCGGGGGAGCCCCAGCATTTT

J gene: TRBJ2-7
clone size: .
V gene: TRBV27
D gene: .
CDR3 protein: CASSPGLSSYEQYF
CDR3 DNA: TGTGCCAGCAGCCCTGGACTTAGCTCCTACGAGCAGTACTTC